This TCR beta chain was profiled in a study of T cell responses to AZD1222 COVID-19 vaccine. The table came from immunoSEQ multiplex PCR; TCRdb's copy has only in-frame clones and leaves some out. The sample includes 130,000 or so clones, approximately 90% of them seen just once. CDR1 and CDR2 from the germline V gene are LNHDA and SQIVND (reference sequence). V lost 4 bases and J 3 bases, leaving 12 bases between the germline ends. The CDR3 spans 15 residues. The sequence came from an adult who received the AZD1222 COVID-19 vaccine. This chain connects TRBV19 to TRBJ1-4; D is unclear. The sequencing used peripheral blood, collected 28 days after the second AZD1222 dose. As DNA, the CDR3 is TGTGCCAGTAGTAAGGGAGACGGGGCTAATGAAAAACTGTTTTTT. Translating gives CASSKGDGANEKLFF.